Below, one T cell receptor (beta chain) is given with its context. With a J-beta primer mix and a sample-barcoded 5' primer, a second PCR ran about 6 to 11 cycles. TCRdb re-called the 5' RACE reads with MiXCR, one entry per CDR3 protein. The table has some 1,000,000 distinct CDR3 sequences, approximately 26% seen once. The sample comes from a study of blood T cells in healthy people across ages. Looked up from germline, CDR1 is MNHNS and CDR2 is SASEGT. V dropped 4 bases and J dropped 4 bases, with 7 bases sitting between them. CDR3 length: 12 amino acids. The sample also formed part of further work on T cells of mothers and their children.

The TCR comes from a girl aged 2 to 9 in good health. Sequenced: blood. The V and J genes are TRBV6-1 and TRBJ1-2, with D hard to call. In DNA, the CDR3 is TGTGCCAGCAGTGTGGGCATCTATGGCTACACCTTC. This sequence encodes CASSVGIYGYTF.